This T cell receptor beta chain was observed in a study of blood T cell repertoires in COVID-19. The germline V gene encodes CDR1 SGDLS and CDR2 YYNGEE. The V segment lost 4 bases and the J segment 3 bases; nucleotides outside the gene matches: 6. CDR3 length equals 15 residues. TCRdb's copy holds only in-frame clones and misses some; the assay was immunoSEQ multiplex PCR. The sample records fewer than 350,000 clones, approximately 88% being singletons. The V and J genes are TRBV9 and TRBJ1-1, with TRBD1 identical over 10 bases. The sequenced sample consisted of peripheral blood. This clonotype was obtained from a woman aged 25 to 45 with COVID-19, enrolled during active disease. CDR3: CASSTRQGADTEAFF. The CDR3 coding sequence is TGTGCCAGCAGCACGCGACAGGGGGCGGACACTGAAGCTTTCTTT.